One and the same sample provided the 3 T cell receptor beta chains below, sequenced in a study of blood T cell repertoires in COVID-19. Using immunoSEQ multiplex PCR, the repertoire was profiled, and TCRdb retains in-frame clones only, with some absent. Altogether under 200,000 clones are present, around four fifths being singletons, with the ten largest covering 3.7%. The sequencing input was peripheral blood. Receptors originate from a woman over 75 with acute or convalescent COVID-19.

The chain uses TRBV5-1 and TRBJ1-5; unclear D gene. CDR1 and CDR2 from the germline V gene are SGHRS and YFSETQ. The CDR3 loop spans 13 amino acids. Trimming took off 4 bases at V and 6 bases at J, with 11 bases between the two ends. CDR3 amino acids: CASSTLEGQPQHF. For the CDR3, the DNA is TGCGCCAGCAGCACTCTGGAGGGTCAGCCCCAGCATTTT. Full variable domain (missing parts from reference TRBV5-1 and TRBJ1-5): KAGVTQTPRYLIKTRGQQVTLSCSPISGHRSVSWYQQTPGQGLQFLFEYFSETQRNKGNFPGRFSGRQFSNSRSEMNVSTLELGDSALYLCASSTLEGQPQHFGDGTRLSIL.

The genes are TRBV27 and TRBJ2-7, with D maybe TRBD1 (5 bases). The CDR3 runs to 13 residues. The V and J ends lost 6 bases and 6 bases respectively, with 15 bases between them. Germline assignment: CDR1 MNHEY and CDR2 SMNVEV (reference sequence). The CDR3 sequence is CASRSRVTFEQYF. CDR3 coding DNA: TGTGCCAGCAGATCCAGGGTTACCTTCGAGCAGTACTTC.

The chain combines TRBV11-3 with TRBJ2-3; 7 positions match TRBD2. From germline, CDR1 is SGHNT and CDR2 YENEEA. The V and J ends lost 1 base and 1 base, in that order; junction bases with no gene match: 8. This CDR3 comprises 17 residues. CDR3 nucleotide sequence: TGTGCCAGCAGCTTAGGAGTAACCAGCGGGGGCACAGATACGCAGTATTTT. The encoded protein is CASSLGVTSGGTDTQYF.